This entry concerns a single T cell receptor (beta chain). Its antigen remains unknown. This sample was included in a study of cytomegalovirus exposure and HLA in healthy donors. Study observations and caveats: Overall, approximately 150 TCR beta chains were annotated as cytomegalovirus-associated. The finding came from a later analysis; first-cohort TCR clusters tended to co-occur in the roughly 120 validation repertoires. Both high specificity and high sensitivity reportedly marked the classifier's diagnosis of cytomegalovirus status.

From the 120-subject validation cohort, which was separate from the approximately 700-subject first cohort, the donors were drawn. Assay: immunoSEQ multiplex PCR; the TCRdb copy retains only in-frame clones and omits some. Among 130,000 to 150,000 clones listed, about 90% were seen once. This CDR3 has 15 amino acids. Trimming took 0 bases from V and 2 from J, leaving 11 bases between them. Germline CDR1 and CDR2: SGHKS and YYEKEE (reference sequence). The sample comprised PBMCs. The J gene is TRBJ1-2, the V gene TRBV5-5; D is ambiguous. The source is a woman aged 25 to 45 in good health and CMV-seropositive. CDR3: CASSLERRINYGYTF. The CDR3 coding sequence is TGTGCCAGCAGCTTGGAGCGCCGTATCAACTATGGCTACACCTTC. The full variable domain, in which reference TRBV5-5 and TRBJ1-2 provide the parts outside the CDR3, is DAGVTQSPTHLIKTRGQQVTLRCSPISGHKSVSWYQQVLGQGPQFIFQYYEKEERGRGNFPDRFSARQFPNYSSELNVNALLLGDSALYLCASSLERRINYGYTFGSGTRLTVV.